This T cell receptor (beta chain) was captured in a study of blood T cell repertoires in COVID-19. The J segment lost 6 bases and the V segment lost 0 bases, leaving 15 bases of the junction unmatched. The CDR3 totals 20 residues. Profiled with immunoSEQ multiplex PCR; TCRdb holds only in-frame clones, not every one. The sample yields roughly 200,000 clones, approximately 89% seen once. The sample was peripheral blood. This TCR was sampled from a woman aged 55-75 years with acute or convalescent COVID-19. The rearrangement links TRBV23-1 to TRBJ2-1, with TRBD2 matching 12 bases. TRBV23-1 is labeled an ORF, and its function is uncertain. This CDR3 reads CASSQSVPRSSGRAFNEQFF. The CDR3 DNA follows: TGCGCCAGCAGTCAATCGGTGCCTAGGTCTAGCGGGAGGGCCTTCAATGAGCAGTTCTTC.